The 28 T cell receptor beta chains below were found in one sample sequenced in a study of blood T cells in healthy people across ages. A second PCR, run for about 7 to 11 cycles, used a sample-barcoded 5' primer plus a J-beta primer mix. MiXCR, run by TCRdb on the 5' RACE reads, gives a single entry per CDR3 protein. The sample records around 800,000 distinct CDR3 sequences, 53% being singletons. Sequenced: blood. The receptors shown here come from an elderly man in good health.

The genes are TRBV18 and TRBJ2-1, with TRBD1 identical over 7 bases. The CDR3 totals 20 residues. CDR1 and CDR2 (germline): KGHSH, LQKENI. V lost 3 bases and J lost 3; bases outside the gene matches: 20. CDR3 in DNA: TGTGCCAGCTCACCGCAAAGGGGGCTTGGGAGCGGCCCGAGCTACAATGAGCAGTTCTTC. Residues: CASSPQRGLGSGPSYNEQFF. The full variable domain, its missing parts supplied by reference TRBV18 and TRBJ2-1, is NAGVMQNPRHLVRRRGQEARLRCSPMKGHSHVYWYRQLPEEGLKFMVYLQKENIIDESGMPKERFSAEFPKEGPSILRIQQVVRGDSAAYFCASSPQRGLGSGPSYNEQFFGPGTRLTVL.

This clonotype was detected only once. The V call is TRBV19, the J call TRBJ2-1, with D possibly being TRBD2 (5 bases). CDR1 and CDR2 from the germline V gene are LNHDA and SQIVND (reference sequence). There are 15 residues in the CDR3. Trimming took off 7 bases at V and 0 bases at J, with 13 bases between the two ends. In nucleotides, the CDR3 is TGTGCCAGTACCCCGGACTCGAGCTCCTACAATGAGCAGTTCTTC. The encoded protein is CASTPDSSSYNEQFF.

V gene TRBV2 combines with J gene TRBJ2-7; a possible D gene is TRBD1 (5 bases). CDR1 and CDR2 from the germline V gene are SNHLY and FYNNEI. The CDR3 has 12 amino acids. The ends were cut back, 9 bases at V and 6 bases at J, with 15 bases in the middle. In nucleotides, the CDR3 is TGTGCCAGTTGTTCAGGGTCGGGCGAGCAGTACTTC. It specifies CASCSGSGEQYF.

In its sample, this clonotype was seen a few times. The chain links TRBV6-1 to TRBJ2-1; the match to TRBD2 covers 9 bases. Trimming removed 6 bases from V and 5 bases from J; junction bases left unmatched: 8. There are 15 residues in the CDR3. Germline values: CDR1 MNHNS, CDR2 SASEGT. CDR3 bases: TGTGCCAGCAGCCAAAGCGGGAGGTGGAACAATGAGCAGTTCTTC. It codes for CASSQSGRWNNEQFF.

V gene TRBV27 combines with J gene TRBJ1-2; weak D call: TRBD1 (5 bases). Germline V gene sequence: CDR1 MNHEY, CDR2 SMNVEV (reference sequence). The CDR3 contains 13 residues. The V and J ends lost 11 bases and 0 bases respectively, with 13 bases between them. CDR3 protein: CASRGGSNYGYTF. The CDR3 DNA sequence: TGTGCCTCGCGGGGCGGCTCTAACTATGGCTACACCTTC.

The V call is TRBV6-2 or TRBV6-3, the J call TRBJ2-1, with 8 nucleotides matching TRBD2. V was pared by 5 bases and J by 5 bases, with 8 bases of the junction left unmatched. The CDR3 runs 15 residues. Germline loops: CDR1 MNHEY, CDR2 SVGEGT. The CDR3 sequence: CASSGPGLGDNEQFF. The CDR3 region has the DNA TGTGCCAGCAGTGGACCGGGACTAGGGGACAATGAGCAGTTCTTC.

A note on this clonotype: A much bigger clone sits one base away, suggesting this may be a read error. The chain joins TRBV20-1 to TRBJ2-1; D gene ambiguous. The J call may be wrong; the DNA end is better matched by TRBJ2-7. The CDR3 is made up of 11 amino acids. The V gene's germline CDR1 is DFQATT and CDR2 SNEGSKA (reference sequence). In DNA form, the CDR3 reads TGCAGTGCTCGGTACTACAATGAGCAGTACTTC. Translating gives CSARYYNEQYF.

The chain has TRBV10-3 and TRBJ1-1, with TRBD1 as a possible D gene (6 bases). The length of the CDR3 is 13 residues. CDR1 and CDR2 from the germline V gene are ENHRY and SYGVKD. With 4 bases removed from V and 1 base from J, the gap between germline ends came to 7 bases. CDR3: CAISATGNTEAFF. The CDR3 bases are TGTGCCATCAGTGCGACAGGGAACACTGAAGCTTTCTTT.

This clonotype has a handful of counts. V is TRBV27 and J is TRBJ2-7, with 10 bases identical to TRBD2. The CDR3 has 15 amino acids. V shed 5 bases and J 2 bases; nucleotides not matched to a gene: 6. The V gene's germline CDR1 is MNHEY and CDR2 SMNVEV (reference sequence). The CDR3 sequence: CASSKSGGVAYEQYF. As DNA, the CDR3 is TGTGCCAGCAGTAAAAGCGGGGGGGTGGCCTACGAGCAGTACTTC.

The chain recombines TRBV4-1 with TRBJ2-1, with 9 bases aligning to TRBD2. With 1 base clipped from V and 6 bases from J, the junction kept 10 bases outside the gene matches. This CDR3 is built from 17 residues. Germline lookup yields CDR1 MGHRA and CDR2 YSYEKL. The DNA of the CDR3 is TGCGCCAGCAGCCAAGTAGCCGTAGCGGGGGCCGTCAATGAGCAGTTCTTC. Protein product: CASSQVAVAGAVNEQFF.

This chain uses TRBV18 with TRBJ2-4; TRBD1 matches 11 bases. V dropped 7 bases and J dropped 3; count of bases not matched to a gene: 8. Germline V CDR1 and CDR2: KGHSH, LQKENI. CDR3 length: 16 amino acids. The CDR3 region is CASFPGQGEVKNIQYF. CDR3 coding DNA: TGTGCCAGCTTCCCGGGACAGGGGGAAGTCAAAAACATTCAGTACTTC.

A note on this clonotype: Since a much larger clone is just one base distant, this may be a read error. The CDR3 DNA is TGTGCCAGCAGCCAGGGGACAGAGAATCAGCCCCAGCATTTT. The encoded protein is CASSQGTENQPQHF. V gene TRBV7-2 combines with J gene TRBJ1-5; 7 bases agree with TRBD1. The CDR3 is made up of 14 amino acids. The germline V gene has CDR1 SGHTA and CDR2 FQGNSA. The V gene end was trimmed by 5 bases and the J gene end by 4 bases; junction bases not matched to a gene: 5.

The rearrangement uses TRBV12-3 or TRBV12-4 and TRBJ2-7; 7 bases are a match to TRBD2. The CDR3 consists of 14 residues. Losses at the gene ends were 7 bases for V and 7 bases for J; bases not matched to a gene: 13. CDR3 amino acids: CASTPGGGTNEQYF. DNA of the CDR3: TGTGCCAGCACCCCGGGGGGAGGCACCAATGAGCAGTACTTC.

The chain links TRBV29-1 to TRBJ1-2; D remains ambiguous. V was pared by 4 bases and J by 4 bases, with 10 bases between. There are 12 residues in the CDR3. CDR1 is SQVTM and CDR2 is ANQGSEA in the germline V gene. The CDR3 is CSVAAGVYGYTF. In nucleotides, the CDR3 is TGCAGCGTTGCGGCAGGAGTCTATGGCTACACCTTC.

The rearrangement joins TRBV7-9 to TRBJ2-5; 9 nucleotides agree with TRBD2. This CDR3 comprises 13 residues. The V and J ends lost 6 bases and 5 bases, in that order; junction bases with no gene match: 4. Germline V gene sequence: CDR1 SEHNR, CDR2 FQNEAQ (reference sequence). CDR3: CASSSTSGETQYF. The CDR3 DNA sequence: TGTGCCAGCAGTTCAACTAGCGGGGAGACCCAGTACTTC.

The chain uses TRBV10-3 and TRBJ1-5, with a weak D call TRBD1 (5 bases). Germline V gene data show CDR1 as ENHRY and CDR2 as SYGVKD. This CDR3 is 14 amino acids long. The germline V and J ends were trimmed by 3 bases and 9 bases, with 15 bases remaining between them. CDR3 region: CAISDTGVQGPQHF. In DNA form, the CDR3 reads TGTGCCATCAGTGACACGGGGGTACAAGGGCCCCAGCATTTT.

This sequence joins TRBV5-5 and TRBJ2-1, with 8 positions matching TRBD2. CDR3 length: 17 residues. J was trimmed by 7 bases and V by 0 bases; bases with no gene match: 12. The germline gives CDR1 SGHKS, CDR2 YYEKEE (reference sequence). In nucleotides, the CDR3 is TGTGCCAGCAGCTTGGCCGGGGGGGGGAAAAAAACAAATGAGCAGTTCTTC. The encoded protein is CASSLAGGGKKTNEQFF.

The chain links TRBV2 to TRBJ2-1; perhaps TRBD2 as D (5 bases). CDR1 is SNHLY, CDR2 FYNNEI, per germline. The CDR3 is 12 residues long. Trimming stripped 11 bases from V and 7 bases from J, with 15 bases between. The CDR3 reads CAAQRGRNEQFF. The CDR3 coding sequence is TGTGCCGCCCAAAGAGGGCGGAATGAGCAGTTCTTC.

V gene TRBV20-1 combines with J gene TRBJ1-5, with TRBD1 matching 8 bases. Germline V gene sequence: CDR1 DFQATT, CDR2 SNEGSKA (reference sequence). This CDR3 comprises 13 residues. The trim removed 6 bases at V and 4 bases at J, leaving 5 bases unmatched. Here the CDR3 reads CSAPGQGNQPQHF. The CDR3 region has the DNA TGCAGTGCCCCCGGACAGGGAAATCAGCCCCAGCATTTT.

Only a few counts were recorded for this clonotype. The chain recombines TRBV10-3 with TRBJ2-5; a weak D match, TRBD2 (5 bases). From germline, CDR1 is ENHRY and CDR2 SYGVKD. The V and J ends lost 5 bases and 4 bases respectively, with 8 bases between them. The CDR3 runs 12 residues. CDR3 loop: CAISPEGETQYF. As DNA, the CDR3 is TGTGCCATCAGTCCCGAGGGAGAGACCCAGTACTTC.

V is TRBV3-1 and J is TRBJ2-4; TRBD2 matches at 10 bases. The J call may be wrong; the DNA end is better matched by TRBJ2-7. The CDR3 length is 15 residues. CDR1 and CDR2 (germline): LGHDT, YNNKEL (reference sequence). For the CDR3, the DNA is TGTGCCAGCAGCCAAGCTAGCGGGAGATTATACGAGCAGTACTTC. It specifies CASSQASGRLYEQYF.

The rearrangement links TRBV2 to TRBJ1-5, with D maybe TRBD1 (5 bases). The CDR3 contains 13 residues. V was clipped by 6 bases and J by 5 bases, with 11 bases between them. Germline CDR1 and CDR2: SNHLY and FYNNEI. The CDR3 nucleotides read TGTGCCAGCAGCTCCTTAGGGGATCAGCCCCAGCATTTT. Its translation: CASSSLGDQPQHF.

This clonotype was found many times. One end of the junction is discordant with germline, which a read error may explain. The CDR3 region has the DNA TGTGCCAGCAGCCTAGCGGGAGGACGTACAGATACGCAGTATTTT. Its protein is CASSLAGGRTDTQYF. The rearrangement joins TRBV5-1 to TRBJ2-3; 11 nucleotides align to TRBD2. The germline gives CDR1 SGHRS, CDR2 YFSETQ. This CDR3 has 15 amino acids. The whole variable domain, remainder taken from reference TRBV5-1 and TRBJ2-3, is KAGVTQTPRYLIKTRGQQVTLSCSPISGHRSVSWYQQTPGQGLQFLFEYFSETQRNKGNFPGRFSGRQFSNSRSEMNVSTLELGDSALYLCASSLAGGRTDTQYFGPGTRLTVL.

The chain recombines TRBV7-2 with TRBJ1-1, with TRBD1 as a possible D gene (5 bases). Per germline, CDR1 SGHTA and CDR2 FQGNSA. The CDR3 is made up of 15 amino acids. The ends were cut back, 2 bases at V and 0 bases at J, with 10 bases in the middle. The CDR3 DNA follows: TGTGCCAGCAGCTTAAGACAGAACCTGAACACTGAAGCTTTCTTT. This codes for CASSLRQNLNTEAFF.

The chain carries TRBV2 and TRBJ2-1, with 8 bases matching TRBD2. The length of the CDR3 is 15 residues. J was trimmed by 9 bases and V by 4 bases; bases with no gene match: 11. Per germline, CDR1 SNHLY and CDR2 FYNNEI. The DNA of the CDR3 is TGTGCCAGCAGTGGGAACGCACTAGCGGCGTTTGAGCAGTTCTTC. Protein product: CASSGNALAAFEQFF.

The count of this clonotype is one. CDR3 residues: CASSARGANYGYTF. The CDR3, as DNA: TGTGCCAGCAGCGCCCGGGGAGCTAACTATGGCTACACCTTC. The chain employs TRBV7-8 and TRBJ1-2; D ambiguous. Germline CDR1 and CDR2: SGHVS and FQNEAQ. The CDR3 covers 14 residues. V was trimmed by 5 bases and J by 0 bases, leaving 10 bases between them.

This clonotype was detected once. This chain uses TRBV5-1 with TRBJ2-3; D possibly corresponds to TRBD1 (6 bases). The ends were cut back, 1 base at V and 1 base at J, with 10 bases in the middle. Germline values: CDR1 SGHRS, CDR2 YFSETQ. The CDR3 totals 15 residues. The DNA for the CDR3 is TGCGCCAGCAGCTTGTCGACAGGACGCACAGATACGCAGTATTTT. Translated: CASSLSTGRTDTQYF.

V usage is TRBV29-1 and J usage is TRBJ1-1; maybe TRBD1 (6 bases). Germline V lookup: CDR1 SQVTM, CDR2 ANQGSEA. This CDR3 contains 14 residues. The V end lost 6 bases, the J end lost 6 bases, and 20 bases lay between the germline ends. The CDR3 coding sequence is TGCAGCGTGGGGGGGAGTTTCGGGGGCGCTGAAGCTTTCTTT. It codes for CSVGGSFGGAEAFF.